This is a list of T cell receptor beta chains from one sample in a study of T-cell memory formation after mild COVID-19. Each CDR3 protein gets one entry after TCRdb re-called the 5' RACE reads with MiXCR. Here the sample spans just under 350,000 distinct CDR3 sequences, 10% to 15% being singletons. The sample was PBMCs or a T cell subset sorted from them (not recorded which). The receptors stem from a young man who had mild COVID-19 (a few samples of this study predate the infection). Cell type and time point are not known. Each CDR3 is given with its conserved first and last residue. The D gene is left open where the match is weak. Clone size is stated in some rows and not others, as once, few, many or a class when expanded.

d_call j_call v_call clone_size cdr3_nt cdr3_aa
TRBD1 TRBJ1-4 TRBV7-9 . TGTGCCAGCAGCTCAGGGGGCGCGGGTGAAAAACTGTTTTTT CASSSGGAGEKLFF
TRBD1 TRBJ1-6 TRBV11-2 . TGTGCCAGCAGCCCCGGACAGGGAAAGTCACCCCTCCACTTT CASSPGQGKSPLHF
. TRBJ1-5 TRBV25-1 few TGTGCCAGCAGTGAAGAGAGGGGGGATCAGCCCCAGCATTTT CASSEERGDQPQHF
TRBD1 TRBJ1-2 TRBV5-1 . TGCGCCAGCACCTTGGGACAGCGAAGCTATGGCTACACCTTC CASTLGQRSYGYTF
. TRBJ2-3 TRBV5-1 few TGCGCCAGCAGCCCGAGGCCCGGGCCAGATACGCAGTATTTT CASSPRPGPDTQYF
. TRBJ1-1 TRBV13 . TGTGCCAGCAGCGAGGAACATAGGAGGGGTACTGAAGCTTTCTTT CASSEEHRRGTEAFF
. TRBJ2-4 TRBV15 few TGTGCCACCAGCAGAGATAGTGGGATTCAGTACTTC CATSRDSGIQYF
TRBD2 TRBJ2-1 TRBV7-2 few TGTGCCAGCAGCCCCCCAGCGGGGGCGTCCTACAATGAGCAGTTCTTC CASSPPAGASYNEQFF
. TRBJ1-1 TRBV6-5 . TGTGCCAGCACCGCCGGGGCTAACACTGAAGCTTTCTTT CASTAGANTEAFF
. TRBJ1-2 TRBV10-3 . TGTGCCATCGACAGTAGAGACAGGCAAGACTATGGCTACACCTTC CAIDSRDRQDYGYTF
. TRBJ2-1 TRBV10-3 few TGTGCCATCAGTGAGTCGGGGTCAGGGATCCCCAATGAGCAGTTCTTC CAISESGSGIPNEQFF
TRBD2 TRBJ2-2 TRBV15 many TGTGCCACAAGACTAGCGGGGAACACCGGGGAGCTGTTTTTT CATRLAGNTGELFF
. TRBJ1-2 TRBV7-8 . TGTGCCAGCAGCAGGAGCGCGGTCTATGGCTACACCTTC CASSRSAVYGYTF
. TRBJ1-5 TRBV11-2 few TGTGCCAGCAGCGGCACAGGGTATAGCAATCAGCCCCAGCATTTT CASSGTGYSNQPQHF
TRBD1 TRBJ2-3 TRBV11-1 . TGTGCCAGCAGCCACGGACAGGGGACGGACACAGATACGCAGTATTTT CASSHGQGTDTDTQYF
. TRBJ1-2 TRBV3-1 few TGTGCCAGCAGCCCACAGGGCCGAGGCTACACCTTC CASSPQGRGYTF
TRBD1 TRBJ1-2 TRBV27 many TGTGCCAGCAGTTTAGGACAGGGGTTTGGCTACACCTTC CASSLGQGFGYTF
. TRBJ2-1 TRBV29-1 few TGCAGCGTTGTTTCCTGGGAGCAGTTCTTC CSVVSWEQFF
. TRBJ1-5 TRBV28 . TGTGCCAGCAGTTCCATTTACGGGGGGGAATATAGCAATCAGCCCCAGCATTTT CASSSIYGGEYSNQPQHF
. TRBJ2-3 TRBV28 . TGTGCCAGCATACATAAGACCAGACAGGTTCGAGATACGCAGTATTTT CASIHKTRQVRDTQYF
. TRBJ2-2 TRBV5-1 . TGCGCCAGCTATTGGGGTACAATCGCCGGGGAGCTGTTTTTT CASYWGTIAGELFF
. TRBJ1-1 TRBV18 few TGTGCCAGCTCACCTCTTCCTCAGGCTGAAGCTTTCTTT CASSPLPQAEAFF
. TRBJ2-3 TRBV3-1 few TGTGCCAGCAGCCAAGAGAGGAAGGGGAGGACAGATACGCAGTATTTT CASSQERKGRTDTQYF
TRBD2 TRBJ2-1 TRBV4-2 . TGTGCCAGCAGCCAAGATGGGGCTAGCGGGGGCCCACGTGAGCAGTTCTTC CASSQDGASGGPREQFF
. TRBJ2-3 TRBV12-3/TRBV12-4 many TGTGCCAGCAGTCCCGGGGTGAGCACAGATACGCAGTATTTT CASSPGVSTDTQYF
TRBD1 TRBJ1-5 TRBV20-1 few TGCAGTGCTAGAGATAGGGACAGGGGGCGTCGTCAGCCCCAGCATTTT CSARDRDRGRRQPQHF
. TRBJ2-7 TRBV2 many TGTGCCAGCAGTGAAGAGGTGGACAGCCAGTACTTC CASSEEVDSQYF
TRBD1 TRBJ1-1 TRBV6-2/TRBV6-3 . TGTGCCAGCAGCCTCACAGGGGCTGAAGCTTTCTTT CASSLTGAEAFF
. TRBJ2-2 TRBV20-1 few TGCAGTGCTAGAGATGCGGCAGCCTCCACGGAGCTGTTTTTT CSARDAAASTELFF
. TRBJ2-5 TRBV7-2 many TGTGCCAGCAGCCAAGGGGCCGAACAAGAGACCCAGTACTTC CASSQGAEQETQYF
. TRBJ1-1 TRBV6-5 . TGTGCCAGCAGTTGGACGGAGACGTCTGAAGCTTTCTTT CASSWTETSEAFF
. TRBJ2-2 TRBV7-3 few TGTGCCAGCAGCTCCGGGTGGACCGGGGAGCTGTTTTTT CASSSGWTGELFF
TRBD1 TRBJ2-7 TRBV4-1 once TGCGCCAGCAGCCTGTCTGACAGGGTCTACGAGCAGTACTTC CASSLSDRVYEQYF
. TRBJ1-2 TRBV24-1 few TGTGCCACCAGTGTAGTAGGTCGCGGCTACACCTTC CATSVVGRGYTF
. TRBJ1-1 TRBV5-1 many TGCGCCAGCAGCTTTACAGGGAACACTGAAGCTTTCTTT CASSFTGNTEAFF
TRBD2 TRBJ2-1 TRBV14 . TGTGCCAGCAGCCAAGACTTCGGACTAGGAAACAATGAGCAGTTCTTC CASSQDFGLGNNEQFF
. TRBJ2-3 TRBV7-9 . TGTGCCAGCAGGACCGGACTATCCACAGATACGCAGTATTTT CASRTGLSTDTQYF
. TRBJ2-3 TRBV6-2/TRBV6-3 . TGTGCCAGCAGTTACTCGAAGTCAGCCCGGCACAATACGCAGTATTTT CASSYSKSARHNTQYF
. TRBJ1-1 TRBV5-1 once TGCGCCAGCAGCCCTTGGAGGATGAACACTGAAGCTTTCTTT CASSPWRMNTEAFF
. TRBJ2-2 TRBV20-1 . TGCAGTGCTAGGGGAGCGGGCACCGGGGAGCTGTTTTTT CSARGAGTGELFF
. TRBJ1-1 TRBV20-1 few TGCAGTGCTGAGGGGGGGAGGGTGAACACTGAAGCTTTCTTT CSAEGGRVNTEAFF
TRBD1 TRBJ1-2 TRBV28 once TGTGCCAGCAGTTTACTTCAGGGGGGTGGCTACACCTTC CASSLLQGGGYTF
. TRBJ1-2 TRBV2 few TGTGCCAGCTTCGGGGGAGGCTCTAACTATGGCTACACCTTC CASFGGGSNYGYTF
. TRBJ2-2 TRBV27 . TGTGCCAGCAGTTTATATGGAGTTCACGGGGAGCTGTTTTTT CASSLYGVHGELFF
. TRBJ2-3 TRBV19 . TGTGCCAGTAGTATTCGTGGACCGGCGGGAGATACGCAGTATTTT CASSIRGPAGDTQYF
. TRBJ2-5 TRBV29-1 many TGCAGCGTGGCCACCCCCTGGGAGACCCAGTACTTC CSVATPWETQYF
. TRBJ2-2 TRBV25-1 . TGTGCCAGCAGGGGCCCCCAGGGGAACACCGGGGAGCTGTTTTTT CASRGPQGNTGELFF
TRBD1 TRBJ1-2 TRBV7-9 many TGTGCCAGCAGCTTAGCGGGACAGCCGAGAGGCTACACCTTC CASSLAGQPRGYTF